In this sample, the clone carrying this T cell receptor beta chain turned up many times. Its target is unknown. This beta chain turned up in a library designed for alpha chains; as an off-target read, its abundance says little. Every molecule of TCR cDNA had its own unique molecular identifier. Using its own MiXCR run on the 5' RACE reads, TCRdb lists one record per CDR3 protein. The repertoire holds roughly 16,000 distinct CDR3 sequences, with approximately 6.2% as singletons. This entry is derived from a study of spatial heterogeneity in lung cancer. Study at large: As counted in raw reads, each unique TCR and UMI combination appeared more than ten times on average.

Findings and caveats of the study: Tumor mutation count correlated with how many alpha and beta TCRs expanded intratumorally.

V dropped 2 bases and J dropped 8 bases, with 6 bases sitting between them. This CDR3 contains 12 residues. Time point given: sample taken at primary tumor resection. Untreated early-stage non-small cell lung cancer patients, approximately 76 in total, were the donors. The specimen was lung tumor tissue, collected at surgery. This TCR derives from a male donor with early-stage non-small cell lung cancer. This chain links TRBV12-3 or TRBV12-4 with TRBJ1-4; D gene unclear. CDR3 sequence reads: CASSLRDEKLFF. The CDR3 DNA reads as TGTGCCAGCAGTTTAAGAGACGAAAAACTGTTTTTT.